The 32 T cell receptor beta chains below all came from one sample that was sequenced in a study of blood T cells in healthy people across ages. A second PCR, run for roughly 7 to 11 cycles, used a sample-barcoded 5' primer plus a J-beta primer mix. One entry per CDR3 protein, called by TCRdb with MiXCR from the 5' RACE reads. The table lists 980,000 or so distinct CDR3 sequences, roughly 50% of them singletons. Sequencing was done on a sample of blood. Source of these receptors: a young man in good health.

This chain links TRBV11-2 with TRBJ2-5; maybe TRBD2 (5 bases). The CDR3 has 16 amino acids. V was pared by 0 bases and J by 2 bases, with 13 bases between. Germline V gene lookup returns CDR1 SGHAT and CDR2 FQNNGV. The CDR3 DNA reads TGTGCCAGCAGCTTAGAATGGCCGGGGTCTCAAGAGACCCAGTACTTC. Protein: CASSLEWPGSQETQYF.

The chain is built from TRBV10-3 and TRBJ2-7, with D possibly matching TRBD2 (6 bases). V lost 10 bases to trimming and J lost 5 bases, with 18 bases between them. Germline V gene lookup returns CDR1 ENHRY and CDR2 SYGVKD. This CDR3 has 13 amino acids. The CDR3 loop reads CATRGGSVHEQYF. The CDR3 DNA is TGTGCCACCCGCGGAGGGTCCGTCCACGAGCAGTACTTC.

V and J are TRBV20-1 and TRBJ2-1; the match to TRBD2 covers 8 bases. This CDR3 spans 14 amino acids. V gave up 2 bases and J gave up 8 bases; unmatched junction bases: 8. The V gene's germline CDR1 is DFQATT and CDR2 SNEGSKA (reference sequence). The CDR3 region has the DNA TGCAGTGCTAGATCGTCCAGCGGGGGTTATGAGCAGTTCTTC. Translated, it gives CSARSSSGGYEQFF.

This clonotype was picked up one time. The rearrangement joins TRBV10-3 to TRBJ2-1; 7 positions agree with TRBD1. Germline CDR1 is ENHRY and CDR2 is SYGVKD. The CDR3 loop spans 15 amino acids. The V segment lost 6 bases and the J segment 4 bases; nucleotides outside the gene matches: 9. DNA of the CDR3: TGTGCCATCAGAGTAGCAGGGGGTGAATACAATGAGCAGTTCTTC. This codes for CAIRVAGGEYNEQFF.

The J gene is TRBJ1-4, the V gene TRBV7-2; TRBD1 aligns across 7 bases. The CDR3 is 13 residues long. Germline CDR1 and CDR2: SGHTA and FQGNSA. The junction had 5 bases not matched to a gene; V was cut back by 5 bases and J by 8 bases. CDR3 loop: CASSADRLEKLFF. In DNA, the CDR3 is TGTGCCAGCAGCGCGGACAGGCTCGAAAAACTGTTTTTT.

Ten or more counts support this clonotype. The chain recombines TRBV2 with TRBJ1-2, with D maybe TRBD1 (5 bases). Trimming pared 6 bases from V and 3 bases from J, leaving 8 bases between. The CDR3 extends over 12 amino acids. Germline V gene lookup returns CDR1 SNHLY and CDR2 FYNNEI. This CDR3 is CASRRDYYGYTF. CDR3 nucleotide sequence: TGTGCCAGCAGGAGGGACTACTATGGCTACACCTTC.

The chain is built from TRBV11-1 and TRBJ2-3, with a weak D call TRBD2 (5 bases). Germline values: CDR1 SGHAT, CDR2 FQDESV (reference sequence). There are 16 residues in the CDR3. V was clipped by 2 bases and J by 6 bases, with 18 bases between them. The chain's CDR3 is CASSLSERLIKDTQYF. CDR3 DNA sequence: TGTGCCAGCAGCTTATCCGAGCGGCTAATTAAGGATACGCAGTATTTT.

This clonotype was counted only a few times. This chain joins TRBV20-1 and TRBJ1-5; maybe TRBD1 (5 bases). This CDR3 is 13 amino acids long. Germline V gives CDR1 DFQATT, CDR2 SNEGSKA (reference sequence). V gave up 3 bases and J gave up 6 bases, with 12 bases separating them. CDR3 sequence: CSASRDGSQPQHF. The CDR3 DNA follows: TGCAGTGCTAGTAGGGACGGCAGTCAGCCCCAGCATTTT.

The DNA of the CDR3 is TGCAGCGTTGAGGGGGTTACCGGGGAGCTGTTTTTT. This codes for CSVEGVTGELFF. V is TRBV29-1 and J is TRBJ2-2; D assignment may be TRBD1 or TRBD2 (5 bases each). Trimming took 3 bases from V and 5 from J, leaving 7 bases between them. Looked up from germline, CDR1 is SQVTM and CDR2 is ANQGSEA. CDR3 length: 12 residues.

This clonotype was picked up a small number of times. For the CDR3, the DNA is TGCAGTGCTAGAGTGCACGGTTACTCCTACGAGCAGTACTTC. Protein: CSARVHGYSYEQYF. The rearrangement links TRBV20-1 to TRBJ2-5; D unresolved. The DNA matches TRBJ2-7 better at its end, which makes the J call doubtful. CDR1 is DFQATT and CDR2 is SNEGSKA in the germline V gene (reference sequence). This CDR3 spans 14 amino acids.

The chain couples TRBV27 to TRBJ2-2, with TRBD1 matching 7 bases. The V gene's germline CDR1 is MNHEY and CDR2 SMNVEV (reference sequence). V trimming: 6 bases; J trimming: 5 bases; junction bases outside the gene matches: 12. CDR3 length: 16 amino acids. CDR3 sequence (DNA): TGTGCCAGCAGCCTCCCCCGGACAGGCAAAACCGGGGAGCTGTTTTTT. Encoded protein: CASSLPRTGKTGELFF.

The chain recombines TRBV20-1 with TRBJ1-1; tentative D call: TRBD1 (5 bases). Germline V gene sequence: CDR1 DFQATT, CDR2 SNEGSKA (reference sequence). The V and J ends lost 3 bases and 2 bases respectively, with 10 bases between them. The CDR3 loop spans 13 amino acids. CDR3 nucleotide sequence: TGCAGTGCTAGTAGGCAGGGCAACACTGAAGCTTTCTTT. Protein product: CSASRQGNTEAFF.

This clonotype was picked up a small number of times. The rearrangement links TRBV29-1 to TRBJ1-1; TRBD1 aligns across 10 bases. The CDR3 runs to 14 residues. Germline V gene data show CDR1 as SQVTM and CDR2 as ANQGSEA. Trimming cost V 6 bases and J 1 base; bases outside gene matches: 5. The CDR3 nucleotides read TGCAGCGTGCGCCGGGACAGGGGGAACACTGAAGCTTTCTTT. This gives the protein CSVRRDRGNTEAFF.

In this sample, this clonotype turned up a few times. This chain uses TRBV7-9 with TRBJ1-3; D gene ambiguous. Trimming left V 0 bases short and J 0 bases short, with 6 bases between. The germline CDR1 and CDR2 sequences are SEHNR and FQNEAQ (reference sequence). The length of the CDR3 is 15 residues. CDR3 residues: CASSLAQSSGNTIYF. CDR3 sequence (DNA): TGTGCCAGCAGCTTAGCACAGAGCTCTGGAAACACCATATATTTT.

V gene TRBV20-1 combines with J gene TRBJ2-6; the D gene is possibly TRBD2 (5 bases). V gave up 0 bases and J gave up 2 bases, with 11 bases separating them. CDR1 and CDR2 (germline): DFQATT, SNEGSKA (reference sequence). The CDR3 is made up of 16 amino acids. CDR3 loop: CSARDEGATGANVLTF. Written as DNA, the CDR3 is TGCAGTGCTAGAGATGAGGGCGCTACTGGGGCCAACGTCCTGACTTTC.

This clonotype was counted ten times or more. J is TRBJ2-3 and V is TRBV12-3 or TRBV12-4; TRBD1 matches 10 bases. The trim removed 5 bases at V and 12 bases at J, leaving 5 bases unmatched. This CDR3 is built from 12 residues. In nucleotides, the CDR3 is TGTGCCAGCAGTACAGGGACAGGGGAACAGTATTTT. Protein: CASSTGTGEQYF.

This clonotype was picked up a small number of times. J is TRBJ2-7 and V is TRBV20-1; the match to TRBD1 covers 9 bases. This CDR3 spans 13 amino acids. J was trimmed by 6 bases and V by 6 bases; bases with no gene match: 9. Germline values: CDR1 DFQATT, CDR2 SNEGSKA (reference sequence). CDR3: CSAQDRGPLEQYF. The CDR3 coding sequence is TGCAGTGCGCAGGACAGGGGCCCTCTCGAGCAGTACTTC.

The rearrangement joins TRBV27 to TRBJ1-5; 7 nucleotides agree with TRBD1. The CDR3 contains 14 residues. Per the germline V gene, CDR1 is MNHEY and CDR2 is SMNVEV (reference sequence). After removal of 6 bases from V and 6 bases from J, the junction contained 8 bases not matched to a gene. The CDR3 DNA is TGTGCCAGCAGCTATGACAGGGCCGGTCAGCCCCAGCATTTT. Protein sequence: CASSYDRAGQPQHF.

J is TRBJ2-7 and V is TRBV11-2; 8 bases line up with TRBD1. The junction had 13 bases not matched to a gene; V was cut back by 5 bases and J by 4 bases. Germline lookup yields CDR1 SGHAT and CDR2 FQNNGV. The CDR3 has 16 amino acids. The CDR3: CASSTRTTGQGYEQYF. Written as DNA, the CDR3 is TGTGCCAGCAGCACCCGGACCACCGGACAGGGATACGAGCAGTACTTC.

The CDR3 protein is CASRQLRAEEQYF. CDR3 coding DNA: TGTGCCAGCAGGCAACTCAGGGCGGAGGAGCAGTACTTC. This chain joins TRBV6-5 and TRBJ2-7; maybe TRBD1 (5 bases). CDR1 is MNHEY and CDR2 is SVGAGI in the germline V gene. Trimming cost V 6 bases and J 7 bases, with 16 bases left between them. The CDR3 has 13 residues.

The chain carries TRBV6-6 and TRBJ2-7; D is possibly TRBD2 (5 bases). Trimming removed 1 base from V and 2 bases from J, with 12 bases in between. Per germline, CDR1 MNHNY and CDR2 SVGAGI (reference sequence). This CDR3 is 15 amino acids long. The CDR3 coding sequence is TGTGCCAGCAGTTACTACGGACTGTTTACCTACGAGCAGTACTTC. Amino acids: CASSYYGLFTYEQYF.

This clonotype was counted at least ten times. This rearrangement joins TRBV28 to TRBJ1-2, with a tentative D call TRBD1 (6 bases). Trimming cost V 10 bases and J 0 bases, with 18 bases left between them. This CDR3 is 15 amino acids long. Germline CDR1 reads MDHEN; CDR2 reads SYDVKM. In DNA form, the CDR3 reads TGTGCCACCGGACGAAGGGGGAGGACTAACTATGGCTACACCTTC. Protein product: CATGRRGRTNYGYTF.

The CDR3 DNA reads TGTGCCAGCAGCACAGGGGGAATGAGTGGCTACACCTTC. This translates into CASSTGGMSGYTF. The V and J genes are TRBV12-3 or TRBV12-4 and TRBJ1-2; 8 positions agree with TRBD1. V gave up 6 bases and J gave up 7 bases; unmatched junction bases: 7. The CDR3 spans 13 residues.

V is TRBV20-1 and J is TRBJ2-5; the match to TRBD2 covers 7 bases. The end of the DNA fits TRBJ2-7 better, so the J call may be wrong. Germline CDR1 is DFQATT and CDR2 is SNEGSKA (reference sequence). The length of the CDR3 is 15 residues. CDR3 region: CSAARGAGSSYEQYF. The DNA of the CDR3 is TGCAGTGCTGCCCGGGGAGCGGGGTCCTCCTACGAGCAGTACTTC.

This clonotype was recorded once. The chain employs TRBV4-1 and TRBJ2-2; TRBD2 aligns across 7 bases. V lost 4 bases, J lost 4 bases, and 9 bases stayed unmatched. This CDR3 region has 16 residues. Germline V gene sequence: CDR1 MGHRA, CDR2 YSYEKL. For the CDR3, the DNA is TGCGCCAGCAGCCCTGAACTAGCGCATGTCACCGGGGAGCTGTTTTTT. Its translation is CASSPELAHVTGELFF.

This clonotype came up a few times. This chain connects TRBV20-1 to TRBJ2-5; TRBD2 might be the D (6 bases). V shed 5 bases and J shed 2 bases, with 24 bases lying between them. This CDR3 has 17 residues. Germline V gene sequence: CDR1 DFQATT, CDR2 SNEGSKA (reference sequence). CDR3 bases: TGCAGTGCTGTCAAACGGCCCGGACGGACTATTCAAGAGACCCAGTACTTC. Residues: CSAVKRPGRTIQETQYF.

This clonotype was picked up many times. The J gene is TRBJ2-7, the V gene TRBV7-2, with D maybe TRBD1 (6 bases). The CDR3 is 16 amino acids. Trimming took off 1 base at V and 0 bases at J, with 13 bases between the two ends. CDR1 and CDR2 (germline): SGHTA, FQGNSA. The CDR3 loop reads CASSLVGGRSSYEQYF. The CDR3 DNA reads as TGTGCCAGCAGCTTAGTAGGGGGTAGGAGCTCCTACGAGCAGTACTTC.

The gene calls are TRBV7-8 and TRBJ2-7, with a weak D call TRBD2 (7 bases). The CDR3 runs 16 residues. The germline V gene has CDR1 SGHVS and CDR2 FQNEAQ. Trimming pared 2 bases from V and 0 bases from J, leaving 14 bases between. CDR3 region: CASSLRGATNSYEQYF. CDR3 nucleotides: TGTGCCAGCAGCTTACGGGGGGCTACAAACTCCTACGAGCAGTACTTC.

The V and J genes are TRBV5-5 and TRBJ1-4; D perhaps matches TRBD1 (6 bases). The ends were cut back, 4 bases at V and 4 bases at J, with 14 bases in the middle. The germline V gene has CDR1 SGHKS and CDR2 YYEKEE (reference sequence). The CDR3 is 15 residues long. CDR3 loop: CASSTQTGNNEKLFF. CDR3 nucleotides: TGTGCCAGCAGCACCCAGACAGGAAATAATGAAAAACTGTTTTTT.

There are a few counts of this clonotype. The chain joins TRBV27 to TRBJ2-4, with TRBD1 matching over 8 bases. This CDR3 comprises 14 residues. CDR1 MNHEY and CDR2 SMNVEV come from the germline V gene (reference sequence). V lost 6 bases and J lost 4; bases outside the gene matches: 5. CDR3 in amino acids: CASRGTGLKNIQYF. The CDR3 DNA reads as TGTGCCAGCAGGGGGACAGGACTAAAAAACATTCAGTACTTC.

The DNA of the CDR3 is TGTGCCAGCAGCTTAGTCTACTCCCCCACAGATACGCAGTATTTT. Translated: CASSLVYSPTDTQYF. J is TRBJ2-3 and V is TRBV7-2; D uncertain. The CDR3 is 15 residues long. The V and J ends lost 1 base and 2 bases respectively, with 10 bases between them. Looked up from germline, CDR1 is SGHTA and CDR2 is FQGNSA.

This clonotype has more than one count but fewer than ten. The chain joins TRBV27 to TRBJ2-7, with TRBD1 as a possible D gene (5 bases). Germline values: CDR1 MNHEY, CDR2 SMNVEV (reference sequence). The CDR3 runs 13 residues. With 1 base removed from V and 4 bases from J, the gap between germline ends came to 8 bases. The CDR3 is CASSLLGVYEQYF. CDR3 nucleotide sequence: TGTGCCAGCAGTTTATTAGGGGTGTACGAGCAGTACTTC.